Each of the 10 T cell receptor beta chains below was sequenced from the same sample in a study of blood T cells in healthy people across ages. Through a sample-barcoded 5' primer and a J-beta primer mix, a second PCR was run for roughly 6 to 12 cycles. TCRdb reprocessed the 5' RACE reads via MiXCR and lists one record per CDR3 protein. Of about 1.5 million distinct CDR3 sequences listed, about 40% are singletons. The sequenced sample consisted of blood. The receptors stem from a woman aged 18-30 years in good health.

The V gene is TRBV11-2, the J gene TRBJ2-6, with no clear D. The CDR3 is 16 residues long. Per the germline V gene, CDR1 is SGHAT and CDR2 is FQNNGV. The germline V and J ends were trimmed by 5 bases and 2 bases, with 13 bases remaining between them. CDR3 in amino acids: CASSAFLLAGANVLTF. In DNA form, the CDR3 reads TGTGCCAGCAGCGCCTTCCTTCTGGCTGGGGCCAACGTCCTGACTTTC.

The chain combines TRBV29-1 with TRBJ2-7, with TRBD1 as a possible D gene (6 bases). With 5 bases removed from V and 0 bases from J, the gap between germline ends came to 11 bases. Germline values: CDR1 SQVTM, CDR2 ANQGSEA. This CDR3 has 13 residues. The CDR3 region has the DNA TGCAGCGTTCAGGGGCCTTCCTCCTACGAGCAGTACTTC. Its translation: CSVQGPSSYEQYF.

This chain links TRBV12-3 or TRBV12-4 with TRBJ2-2; the match to TRBD2 covers 13 bases. The CDR3 is 16 amino acids. The ends lost 6 bases at V and 9 bases at J; junction bases unmatched: 10. CDR3 sequence: CASSPGTSGNLRELFF. As DNA, the CDR3 is TGTGCCAGCAGCCCCGGGACTAGCGGGAATCTTAGGGAGCTGTTTTTT.

The chain combines TRBV7-2 with TRBJ2-1, with D possibly being TRBD2 (5 bases). The V end was cut by 5 bases, the J end by 11 bases, with 16 bases between. Germline V gives CDR1 SGHTA, CDR2 FQGNSA. The CDR3 sequence is 13 residues long. CDR3 amino acids: CASSPTRYDKQFF. CDR3 coding DNA: TGTGCCAGCAGCCCCACTAGGTACGATAAGCAGTTCTTC.

This clonotype was found a few times. The chain joins TRBV6-4 to TRBJ2-6, with D hard to call. Germline V gene data show CDR1 as MRHNA and CDR2 as SNTAGT. Trimming took 8 bases from V and 4 from J, leaving 9 bases between them. This CDR3 is 13 amino acids long. The CDR3 nucleotides read TGTGCCAGCCTCTTAAGGGGGGCCAACGTCCTGACTTTC. Amino acid sequence: CASLLRGANVLTF.

The chain employs TRBV12-3 or TRBV12-4 and TRBJ2-3, with TRBD2 as a possible D gene (5 bases). Trimming stripped 3 bases from V and 0 bases from J, with 7 bases between. The length of the CDR3 is 14 residues. CDR3 nucleotides: TGTGCCAGCAGTTTTTGGGAGAGCACAGATACGCAGTATTTT. Encoded protein: CASSFWESTDTQYF.

This chain connects TRBV7-3 to TRBJ2-7; D remains unclear. Trimming shortened V by 4 bases and J by 0 bases, and 16 bases separated the two germline ends. CDR1 is SGHTA, CDR2 FQGTGA, per germline. This CDR3 contains 16 residues. CDR3 sequence (DNA): TGTGCCAGCAGCTCCTCCCTCCGAGAGGCCTCCTACGAGCAGTACTTC. Translation gives CASSSSLREASYEQYF. The whole variable domain, remainder taken from reference TRBV7-3 and TRBJ2-7, is GAGVSQTPSNKVTEKGKYVELRCDPISGHTALYWYRQSLGQGPEFLIYFQGTGAADDSGLPNDRFFAVRPEGSVSTLKIQRTERGDSAVYLCASSSSLREASYEQYFGPGTRLTVT.

This clonotype was observed many times. The chain uses TRBV12-3 or TRBV12-4 and TRBJ1-2; 10 bases align to TRBD1. The CDR3 length is 13 residues. The V and J ends lost 5 bases and 6 bases, in that order; junction bases with no gene match: 3. CDR3 nucleotide sequence: TGTGCCAGCAGTCCGGGGACAGGGGATGGCTACACCTTC. This translates into CASSPGTGDGYTF.

The chain couples TRBV2 to TRBJ1-2; TRBD1 agrees at 9 bases. The CDR3 is made up of 13 amino acids. Germline V gene data show CDR1 as SNHLY and CDR2 as FYNNEI. V dropped 5 bases and J dropped 8; count of bases not matched to a gene: 6. The CDR3 nucleotides are TGTGCCAGCAGTTTCACAGGGGGCCAGGGCTACACCTTC. Translated: CASSFTGGQGYTF. Filled out from reference TRBV2 and TRBJ1-2, the complete variable domain reads EPEVTQTPSHQVTQMGQEVILRCVPISNHLYFYWYRQILGQKVEFLVSFYNNEISEKSEIFDDQFSVERPDGSNFTLKIRSTKLEDSAMYFCASSFTGGQGYTFGSGTRLTVV.

The chain carries TRBV20-1 and TRBJ1-5, with TRBD1 as a possible D gene (6 bases). The V gene lost 4 bases and the J gene lost 9 bases, with 13 bases spanning the gap. This CDR3 comprises 12 residues. Germline V gene lookup returns CDR1 DFQATT and CDR2 SNEGSKA (reference sequence). DNA for the CDR3: TGCAGTGCTAATGGGGGCCAAGGGCCCCAGCATTTT. It encodes CSANGGQGPQHF.